The clone carrying this T cell receptor (beta chain) was observed a few times. Its antigen is currently unknown. The CDR3 totals 12 residues. Germline V CDR1 and CDR2: SGHVS, FQNEAQ. V lost 5 bases and J lost 9, with 8 bases in between. Separate from the roughly 700-subject first cohort was the approximately 120-subject validation cohort, to which the donors belonged. The source of the sample is a study of cytomegalovirus exposure and HLA in healthy donors. Study-level findings and limits: TCR sequences were mostly rare, though some public TCRs occurred in many donors. The authors listed 150 or so TCR beta chains as cytomegalovirus-associated.

Assay: immunoSEQ multiplex PCR; the TCRdb copy retains only in-frame clones and omits some. The data show 170,000 or so clones, with 84% seen just once and around 2.8% held by the top ten. The receptor was isolated from a young woman in good health and CMV-seropositive. Sequenced sample: PBMCs. This chain links TRBV7-8 with TRBJ1-6; D unresolved. The CDR3 loop reads CASSPSGSPLHF. CDR3 DNA: TGTGCCAGCAGCCCCTCCGGTTCACCCCTCCACTTT. The whole variable domain, filled in from reference TRBV7-8 and TRBJ1-6, reads GAGVSQSPRYKVAKRGQDVALRCDPISGHVSLFWYQQALGQGPEFLTYFQNEAQLDKSGLPSDRFFAERPEGSVSTLKIQRTQQEDSAVYLCASSPSGSPLHFGNGTRLTVT.